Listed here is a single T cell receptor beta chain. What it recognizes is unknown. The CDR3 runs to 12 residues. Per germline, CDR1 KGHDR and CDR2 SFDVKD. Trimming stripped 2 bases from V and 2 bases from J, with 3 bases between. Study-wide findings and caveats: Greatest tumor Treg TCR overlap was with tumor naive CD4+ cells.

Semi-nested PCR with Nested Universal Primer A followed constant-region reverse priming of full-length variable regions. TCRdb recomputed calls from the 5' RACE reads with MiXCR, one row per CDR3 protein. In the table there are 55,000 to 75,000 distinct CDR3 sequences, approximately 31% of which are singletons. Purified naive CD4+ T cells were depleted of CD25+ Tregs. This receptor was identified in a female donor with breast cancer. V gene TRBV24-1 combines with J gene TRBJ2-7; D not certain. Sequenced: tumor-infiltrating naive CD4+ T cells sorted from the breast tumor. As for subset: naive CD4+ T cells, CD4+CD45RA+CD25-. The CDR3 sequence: CATSDSTYEQYF. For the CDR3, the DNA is TGTGCCACCAGTGATTCTACCTACGAGCAGTACTTC.